A single sample gave rise to the 29 T cell receptor beta chains below, sequenced in a study of shared clonotypes between healthy human individuals. This table comes from immunoSEQ multiplex PCR, and its TCRdb copy is limited to in-frame clones, with some not included. The table records about 1,900,000 clones, approximately 95% of them present only once. In the naive CD8 group, cells lacked CD45RO and were positively selected for CCR7, so terminally differentiated effector memory CD45RA+ cells were left out. The sample taken for sequencing was naive CD8+ T cells sorted from blood. The receptors were gathered from a man between 18 and 29 years old in good health.

Notes on this clone: In the same sample, other DNA sequences code for this CDR3. This rearrangement joins TRBV5-6 to TRBJ2-5; the D gene is possibly TRBD2 (5 bases). Germline loops: CDR1 SGHDT, CDR2 YYEEEE. V dropped 0 bases and J dropped 0 bases, with 6 bases sitting between them. This CDR3 region has 14 residues. This chain's CDR3 is CASSLAGYQETQYF. The CDR3 coding sequence is TGTGCCAGCAGCTTGGCGGGGTACCAAGAGACCCAGTACTTC.

The chain employs TRBV11-1 and TRBJ2-3; 7 bases line up with TRBD2. The germline gives CDR1 SGHAT, CDR2 FQDESV (reference sequence). The CDR3 runs to 15 residues. V was clipped by 6 bases and J by 5 bases; unmatched bases: 11. Written as DNA, the CDR3 is TGTGCCAGCAGTTCGGAGCGGGGCGGGGGAGATACGCAGTATTTT. This codes for CASSSERGGGDTQYF. Full variable domain (rest looked up from reference TRBV11-1 and TRBJ2-3): EAEVAQSPRYKITEKSQAVAFWCDPISGHATLYWYRQILGQGPELLVQFQDESVVDDSQLPKDRFSAERLKGVDSTLKIQPAELGDSAMYLCASSSERGGGDTQYFGPGTRLTVL.

Note on this clone: At the DNA level, this CDR3 is encoded by other sequences in the same sample as well. J is TRBJ2-1 and V is TRBV7-9; a possible D gene is TRBD2 (6 bases). The length of the CDR3 is 15 residues. Germline V gene lookup returns CDR1 SEHNR and CDR2 FQNEAQ (reference sequence). Trimming removed 5 bases at V and 4 bases at J, with 15 bases between. CDR3 loop: CASSLGAGTYNEQFF. In nucleotides, the CDR3 is TGTGCCAGCAGCCTAGGTGCGGGAACGTACAATGAGCAGTTCTTC.

A few counts support this clone. Other nucleotide sequences in the sample specify the same CDR3. CDR3 DNA: TGTGCCAGCAGCCCCGGGGGTTACGAGCAGTACTTC. It yields the protein CASSPGGYEQYF. This chain links TRBV7-9 with TRBJ2-7, with D tentatively TRBD2 (6 bases). The CDR3 contains 12 residues. Germline V CDR1 and CDR2: SEHNR, FQNEAQ (reference sequence). The V end was cut by 5 bases, the J end by 4 bases, with 9 bases between.

The chain recombines TRBV5-6 with TRBJ2-5; no definite D call. The J call is in doubt because the DNA end fits TRBJ2-7 better. Germline loops: CDR1 SGHDT, CDR2 YYEEEE. The CDR3 has 13 residues. CDR3 region: CASSLWSVYEQYF. The CDR3 region has the DNA TGTGCCAGCAGCCTTTGGTCTGTCTACGAGCAGTACTTC.

This chain joins TRBV4-3 and TRBJ1-2; 8 positions agree with TRBD1. The V and J ends lost 0 bases and 4 bases, in that order; junction bases with no gene match: 4. The germline V gene has CDR1 LGHNA and CDR2 YSLEER. The CDR3 sequence is 15 residues long. The CDR3 region has the DNA TGCGCCAGCAGCCAAGAAAAGACAGGGGCCTATGGCTACACCTTC. Its protein product is CASSQEKTGAYGYTF.

The chain carries TRBV30 and TRBJ2-5, with TRBD1 as a possible D gene (5 bases). The J call may be faulty, since TRBJ2-7 better matches the DNA end. The CDR3 is made up of 12 amino acids. From germline, CDR1 is GTSNPN and CDR2 SVGIG (reference sequence). This chain's CDR3 is CAWSVGAYEQYF. The CDR3 DNA reads TGTGCCTGGAGTGTAGGGGCCTACGAGCAGTACTTC.

Note on this clone: The same CDR3 also results from other DNA sequences found in this sample. This chain joins TRBV6-5 and TRBJ1-2, with 9 bases fitting TRBD1. J was trimmed by 4 bases and V by 4 bases; bases with no gene match: 4. Germline lookup yields CDR1 MNHEY and CDR2 SVGAGI. The CDR3 sequence is 14 residues long. The CDR3 sequence is CASSLTGGGYGYTF. Written as DNA, the CDR3 is TGTGCCAGCAGTTTAACAGGGGGCGGCTATGGCTACACCTTC.

The chain uses TRBV19 and TRBJ1-1; D perhaps matches TRBD1 (5 bases). This CDR3 spans 13 amino acids. CDR1 LNHDA and CDR2 SQIVND come from the germline V gene (reference sequence). Trimming stripped 7 bases from V and 4 bases from J, with 13 bases between. The CDR3 DNA is TGTGCCAGTACGCCAGGGTGGGTCACTGAAGCTTTCTTT. Encoded protein: CASTPGWVTEAFF.

The chain carries TRBV10-3 and TRBJ2-7; 8 nucleotides align to TRBD2. The J segment lost 6 bases and the V segment lost 7 bases, leaving 14 bases of the junction unmatched. CDR1 is ENHRY and CDR2 is SYGVKD in the germline V gene. There are 15 residues in the CDR3. In DNA form, the CDR3 reads TGTGCCATCAACCCGGAGCGGGAGTCAACCGGCGAGCAGTACTTC. Encoded protein: CAINPERESTGEQYF.

The chain recombines TRBV7-8 with TRBJ2-1; D gene unclear. Germline CDR1 reads SGHVS; CDR2 reads FQNEAQ. V was shortened by 5 bases and J by 0 bases, with 11 bases between the two germline ends. The length of the CDR3 is 15 residues. The chain's CDR3 is CASSHRSSSYNEQFF. The CDR3 DNA is TGTGCCAGCAGCCATAGGTCTTCCTCCTACAATGAGCAGTTCTTC.

This clone was found once. The rearrangement joins TRBV6-7 to TRBJ2-2, with 12 positions matching TRBD1. TRBV6-7 is placed among ORFs of uncertain function. The length of the CDR3 is 17 residues. After removal of 10 bases from V and 0 bases from J, the junction contained 9 bases not matched to a gene. The CDR3 DNA sequence: TGTGCCAACCGGAAAGGGACAGGGGGCGCGAACACCGGGGAGCTGTTTTTT. Encoded protein: CANRKGTGGANTGELFF.

V gene TRBV28 combines with J gene TRBJ2-7; D gene unclear. V was pared by 4 bases and J by 2 bases, with 12 bases between. Looked up from germline, CDR1 is MDHEN and CDR2 is SYDVKM. The CDR3 covers 14 residues. The CDR3 DNA reads TGTGCCAGCAGTTCCCCAGGAACAACCTACGAGCAGTACTTC. Protein: CASSSPGTTYEQYF.

V gene TRBV28 combines with J gene TRBJ1-6; the D is unclear. Germline CDR1 is MDHEN and CDR2 is SYDVKM. There are 18 residues in the CDR3. V gave up 5 bases and J gave up 2 bases, with 19 bases separating them. The CDR3 loop reads CASSTFRDATTYNSPLHF. CDR3 nucleotide sequence: TGTGCCAGCAGTACCTTCCGAGACGCTACCACCTATAATTCACCCCTCCACTTT.

V gene TRBV15 combines with J gene TRBJ2-7; D unclear. Germline V gives CDR1 LNHNV, CDR2 YYDKDF (reference sequence). Trimming left V 3 bases short and J 3 bases short, with 15 bases between. CDR3 length: 15 residues. CDR3 nucleotides: TGTGCCACCAGCAGTTCAATTAACCCGAACTACGAGCAGTACTTC. Translation gives CATSSSINPNYEQYF.

J is TRBJ2-1 and V is TRBV14; D is unclear. The CDR3 sequence is 15 residues long. Trimming cost V 0 bases and J 0 bases, with 6 bases left between them. From germline, CDR1 is SGHDN and CDR2 FVKESK. The CDR3 sequence is CASSQETYSYNEQFF. Written as DNA, the CDR3 is TGTGCCAGCAGCCAAGAGACTTACTCCTACAATGAGCAGTTCTTC.

The chain has TRBV6-5 and TRBJ1-2; a possible D gene is TRBD1 (6 bases). Germline values: CDR1 MNHEY, CDR2 SVGAGI. Trimming took 0 bases from V and 2 from J, leaving 10 bases between them. The CDR3 extends over 15 amino acids. The CDR3 sequence: CASSYSAGVNYGYTF. The CDR3 region has the DNA TGTGCCAGCAGTTACTCCGCAGGGGTCAACTATGGCTACACCTTC.

The chain uses TRBV14 and TRBJ2-7; TRBD1 agrees at 8 bases. The CDR3 contains 16 residues. Germline V gene sequence: CDR1 SGHDN, CDR2 FVKESK. The V and J ends lost 0 bases and 5 bases, in that order; junction bases with no gene match: 9. Here the CDR3 DNA reads TGTGCCAGCAGCCAAGATAGCGCGACAGGGGTCCACGAGCAGTACTTC. Translated: CASSQDSATGVHEQYF.

V usage is TRBV7-9 and J usage is TRBJ2-5, with a weak D call TRBD2 (6 bases). Germline V gene sequence: CDR1 SEHNR, CDR2 FQNEAQ (reference sequence). The V end lost 5 bases, the J end lost 4 bases, and 14 bases lay between the germline ends. This CDR3 is 14 amino acids long. The CDR3 DNA reads TGTGCCAGCAGCCCACATGGTAGCGGAGAGACCCAGTACTTC. As protein: CASSPHGSGETQYF. Filled out from reference TRBV7-9 and TRBJ2-5, the complete variable domain reads DTGVSQNPRHKITKRGQNVTFRCDPISEHNRLYWYRQTLGQGPEFLTYFQNEAQLEKSRLLSDRFSAERPKGSFSTLEIQRTEQGDSAMYLCASSPHGSGETQYFGPGTRLLVL.

This chain connects TRBV5-8 to TRBJ2-3, with 8 nucleotides matching TRBD2. The CDR3 is made up of 16 amino acids. Germline V gene sequence: CDR1 SGHTS, CDR2 YDEGEE. Trimming at V came to 1 base and at J to 0 bases, leaving 4 bases not matched to a gene. The CDR3 DNA follows: TGTGCCAGCAGCTTGCGGGCTAGCGGGAGCACAGATACGCAGTATTTT. Translated, it gives CASSLRASGSTDTQYF.

This rearrangement joins TRBV29-1 to TRBJ2-7; D may correspond to TRBD1 or TRBD2 (5 bases each). The CDR3 is 13 residues long. V lost 3 bases and J 2 bases, leaving 11 bases between the germline ends. Looked up from germline, CDR1 is SQVTM and CDR2 is ANQGSEA. The CDR3 is CSVEEGETYEQYF. The CDR3 nucleotides read TGCAGCGTTGAGGAAGGGGAGACCTACGAGCAGTACTTC.

This chain joins TRBV5-1 and TRBJ1-2; 9 positions match TRBD1. This CDR3 is built from 14 residues. Per the germline V gene, CDR1 is SGHRS and CDR2 is YFSETQ. The V segment lost 4 bases and the J segment 8 bases; nucleotides outside the gene matches: 9. The CDR3 sequence: CASSTGQGSVGYTF. The CDR3 DNA sequence: TGCGCCAGCAGCACAGGACAGGGGTCGGTAGGCTACACCTTC.

The rearrangement uses TRBV6-6 and TRBJ2-1; 9 bases agree with TRBD1. Per the germline V gene, CDR1 is MNHNY and CDR2 is SVGAGI (reference sequence). This CDR3 region has 14 residues. The V gene end was trimmed by 7 bases and the J gene end by 8 bases; junction bases not matched to a gene: 9. The CDR3 protein is CASTPQGAQDEQFF. In DNA form, the CDR3 reads TGTGCCAGCACCCCACAGGGGGCGCAAGATGAGCAGTTCTTC.

Comments on this clone: At one end the junction does not follow the germline gene, possibly because of a read error. The chain is built from TRBV4-1 and TRBJ1-3; D not certain. This CDR3 has 15 amino acids. Germline V gene data show CDR1 as MGHRA and CDR2 as YSYEKL. The DNA for the CDR3 is TGCGCCAGCAGTCAAGCTTCAGGCGACTGGAACACCATATATTTT. This translates into CASSQASGDWNTIYF.

This chain connects TRBV29-1 to TRBJ1-1, with 7 positions matching TRBD1. This CDR3 comprises 14 residues. Germline-derived CDR1 and CDR2 are SQVTM and ANQGSEA. V shed 7 bases and J 6 bases; nucleotides not matched to a gene: 14. This CDR3 is CSGVDAGQKSEAFF. The CDR3 DNA is TGCAGCGGTGTCGATGCGGGACAGAAATCTGAAGCTTTCTTT.

The V call is TRBV14, the J call TRBJ2-7, with 8 bases that match TRBD1. V lost 0 bases to trimming and J lost 6 bases; unmatched junction nucleotides: 10. CDR3 length equals 16 residues. Germline assignment: CDR1 SGHDN and CDR2 FVKESK. The CDR3 coding sequence is TGTGCCAGCAGCCAAGATTGGGGGACAGGAGCACTCGAGCAGTACTTC. Its protein product is CASSQDWGTGALEQYF.

CDR3 coding DNA: TGTGCCAGCAGCCCGGGGCTAGCGGGGATCACAGATACGCAGTATTTT. Its protein is CASSPGLAGITDTQYF. J is TRBJ2-3 and V is TRBV5-4, with TRBD2 matching over 9 bases. The CDR3 totals 16 residues. The V gene end was trimmed by 4 bases and the J gene end by 2 bases; junction bases not matched to a gene: 8. The V gene's germline CDR1 is SGHNT and CDR2 YYREEE (reference sequence).

The genes are TRBV6-5 and TRBJ2-7, with 11 bases fitting TRBD2. This CDR3 contains 15 residues. V lost 5 bases, J lost 1 base, and 4 bases stayed unmatched. The V gene's germline CDR1 is MNHEY and CDR2 SVGAGI. DNA of the CDR3: TGTGCCAGCAGTATAGCGGGAGGGGCGTCCTACGAGCAGTACTTC. This translates into CASSIAGGASYEQYF.

Note on this clone: Other DNA sequences from this sample encode an identical CDR3 as well. The rearrangement joins TRBV5-1 to TRBJ1-1, with a tentative D call TRBD1 (5 bases). This CDR3 is 14 amino acids long. The germline V and J ends were trimmed by 1 base and 1 base, with 8 bases remaining between them. CDR1 and CDR2 from the germline V gene are SGHRS and YFSETQ. The DNA for the CDR3 is TGCGCCAGCAGCTTGAACAGGCAGAACACTGAAGCTTTCTTT. It translates to CASSLNRQNTEAFF. The complete variable domain, with remaining parts taken from reference TRBV5-1 and TRBJ1-1, reads KAGVTQTPRYLIKTRGQQVTLSCSPISGHRSVSWYQQTPGQGLQFLFEYFSETQRNKGNFPGRFSGRQFSNSRSEMNVSTLELGDSALYLCASSLNRQNTEAFFGQGTRLTVV.